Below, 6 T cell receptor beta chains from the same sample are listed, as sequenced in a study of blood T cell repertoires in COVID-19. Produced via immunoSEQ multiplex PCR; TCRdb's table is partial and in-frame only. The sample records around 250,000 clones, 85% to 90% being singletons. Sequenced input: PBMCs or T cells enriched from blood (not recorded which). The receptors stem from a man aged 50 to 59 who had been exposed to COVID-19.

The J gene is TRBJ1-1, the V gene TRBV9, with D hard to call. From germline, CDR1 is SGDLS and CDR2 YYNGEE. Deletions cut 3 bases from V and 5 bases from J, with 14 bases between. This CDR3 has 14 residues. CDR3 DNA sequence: TGTGCCAGCAGCGAAGGCCCGGGTAGGACTGAAGCTTTCTTT. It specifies CASSEGPGRTEAFF.

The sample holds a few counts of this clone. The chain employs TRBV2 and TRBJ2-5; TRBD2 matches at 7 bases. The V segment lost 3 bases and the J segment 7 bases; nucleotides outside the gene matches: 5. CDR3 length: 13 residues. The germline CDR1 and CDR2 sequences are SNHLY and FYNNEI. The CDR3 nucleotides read TGTGCCAGCAGTGAGGGCGCTAGCGGGACCCAGTACTTC. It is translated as CASSEGASGTQYF.

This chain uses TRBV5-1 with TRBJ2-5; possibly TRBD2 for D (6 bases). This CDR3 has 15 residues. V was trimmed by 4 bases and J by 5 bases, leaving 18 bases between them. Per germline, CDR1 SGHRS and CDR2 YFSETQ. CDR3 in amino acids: CASSGGTGGRETQYF. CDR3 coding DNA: TGCGCCAGCAGCGGGGGGACTGGAGGCAGGGAGACCCAGTACTTC.

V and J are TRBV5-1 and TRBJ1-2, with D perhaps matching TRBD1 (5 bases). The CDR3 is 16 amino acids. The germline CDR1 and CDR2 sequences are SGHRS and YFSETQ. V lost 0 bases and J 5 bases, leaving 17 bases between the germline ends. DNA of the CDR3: TGCGCCAGCAGCTTGGGGGCAGGGTCCGGAATATATGGCTACACCTTC. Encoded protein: CASSLGAGSGIYGYTF.

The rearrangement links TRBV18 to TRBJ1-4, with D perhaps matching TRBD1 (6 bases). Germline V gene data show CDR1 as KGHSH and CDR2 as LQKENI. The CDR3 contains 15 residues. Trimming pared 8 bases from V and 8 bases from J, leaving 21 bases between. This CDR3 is CASQEYPGTQEKLFF. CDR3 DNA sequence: TGTGCCAGCCAAGAATACCCCGGGACACAAGAAAAACTGTTTTTT. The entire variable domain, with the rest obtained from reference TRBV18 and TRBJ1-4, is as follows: NAGVMQNPRHLVRRRGQEARLRCSPMKGHSHVYWYRQLPEEGLKFMVYLQKENIIDESGMPKERFSAEFPKEGPSILRIQQVVRGDSAAYFCASQEYPGTQEKLFFGSGTQLSVL.

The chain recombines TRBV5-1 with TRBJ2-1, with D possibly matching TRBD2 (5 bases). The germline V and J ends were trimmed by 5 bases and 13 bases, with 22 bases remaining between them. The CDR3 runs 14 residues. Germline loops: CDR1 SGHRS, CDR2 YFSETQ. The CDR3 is CASSSGNHETLQFF. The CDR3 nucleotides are TGCGCCAGCAGTTCCGGGAACCACGAGACTTTACAGTTCTTC.